This is a list of T cell receptor beta chains from one sample in a study of technical replicates of blood from several donors. Assay: immunoSEQ multiplex PCR; the TCRdb copy retains only in-frame clones and omits some. This sample carries tens of thousands of clones, roughly 94% of them seen once, and the ten largest clones take approximately 0.4%. Specimen: T cells isolated from PBMCs. The receptors stem from a human donor in good health. The CDR3 runs from the conserved cysteine through the conserved F or W. Fields, in order: J gene, clone size, D gene, V gene, CDR3 protein, CDR3 DNA. The D gene is left open where the match is weak. Expanded clones are given a class, and other clones once, few, many or no size at all.

>TRBJ2-7|NA|NA|TRBV19
CASSIFGGGDYEQYF
TGTGCCAGTAGTATTTTTGGCGGGGGCGACTACGAGCAGTACTTC
>TRBJ2-3|NA|NA|TRBV27
CASSTSRTDTQYF
TGTGCCAGCAGTACTAGCCGCACAGATACGCAGTATTTT
>TRBJ1-1|NA|NA|TRBV6-1
CATGQGRNTEAFF
TGTGCCACAGGCCAAGGGAGGAACACTGAAGCTTTCTTT
>TRBJ1-1|once|TRBD1|TRBV7-3
CASSRQGYTEAFF
TGTGCCAGCAGCCGACAGGGGTACACTGAAGCTTTCTTT
>TRBJ2-3|NA|TRBD2|TRBV27
CASSLWVAGSSTDTQYF
TGTGCCAGCAGTTTATGGGTAGCGGGGTCTAGCACAGATACGCAGTATTTT
>TRBJ2-7|NA|NA|TRBV5-8
CASRSNYRAPYEQYF
TGTGCCAGCAGATCGAATTACAGGGCCCCCTACGAGCAGTACTTC
>TRBJ1-2|few|NA|TRBV10-1
CASSPIGYTF
TGCGCCAGCAGCCCTATTGGCTACACCTTC
>TRBJ2-7|NA|NA|TRBV29-1
CSVFFYEQYF
TGCAGCGTTTTCTTCTACGAGCAGTACTTC
>TRBJ2-3|NA|NA|TRBV4-1
CASSQGQTDTQYF
TGCGCCAGCAGCCAAGGACAGACAGATACGCAGTATTTT
>TRBJ1-2|once|NA|TRBV11-1
CASSPPGSESNYGYTF
TGTGCCAGCAGCCCGCCAGGCTCCGAATCTAACTATGGCTACACCTTC
>TRBJ2-7|NA|NA|TRBV7-3
CASSRDRSYEQYF
TGTGCCAGCAGCAGAGACAGATCCTACGAGCAGTACTTC
>TRBJ2-7|NA|TRBD1|TRBV5-8
CASGRQGSYEQYF
TGTGCCAGCGGTAGACAGGGGTCCTACGAGCAGTACTTC
>TRBJ1-2|NA|TRBD1|TRBV7-9
CASSQGTANGYTF
TGTGCCAGCAGTCAAGGGACAGCCAATGGCTACACCTTC
>TRBJ2-2|NA|NA|TRBV5-4
CASSLARVGPGELFF
TGTGCCAGCAGCTTGGCTCGGGTGGGTCCCGGGGAGCTGTTTTTT
>TRBJ2-3|NA|NA|TRBV29-1
CSVVAGTDTQYF
TGCAGCGTTGTCGCAGGGACAGATACGCAGTATTTT
>TRBJ2-1|NA|TRBD2|TRBV6-5
CASSYGLVAEQFF
TGTGCCAGCAGTTACGGACTAGTCGCTGAGCAGTTCTTC
>TRBJ1-4|NA|NA|TRBV5-1
CASSLGGALGKLFF
TGCGCCAGCAGCTTGGGAGGCGCCCTGGGAAAACTGTTTTTT
>TRBJ2-2|NA|NA|TRBV7-8
CASSVQPTGELFF
TGTGCCAGCAGCGTACAGCCGACCGGGGAGCTGTTTTTT
>TRBJ2-3|NA|NA|TRBV7-9
CASSGHLTDTQYF
TGTGCCAGCTCGGGACATCTCACAGATACGCAGTATTTT
>TRBJ2-4|NA|NA|TRBV7-8
CASSSLDRGGANIQYF
TGTGCCAGCAGCTCCCTCGACAGGGGAGGGGCCAACATTCAGTACTTC
>TRBJ2-7|NA|NA|TRBV29-1
CSVWSGVSYEQYF
TGCAGCGTTTGGTCGGGAGTCTCCTACGAGCAGTACTTC
>TRBJ2-1|NA|TRBD2|TRBV5-4
CASSIGTSVYNEQFF
TGTGCCAGCAGCATCGGGACTAGCGTCTACAATGAGCAGTTCTTC
>TRBJ2-5|NA|NA|TRBV6-5
CASNSSPKTQYF
TGTGCCAGCAACAGTTCCCCAAAGACCCAGTACTTC
>TRBJ1-2|NA|NA|TRBV6-1
CASSDRGYGYTF
TGTGCCAGCAGTGACAGGGGCTATGGCTACACCTTC